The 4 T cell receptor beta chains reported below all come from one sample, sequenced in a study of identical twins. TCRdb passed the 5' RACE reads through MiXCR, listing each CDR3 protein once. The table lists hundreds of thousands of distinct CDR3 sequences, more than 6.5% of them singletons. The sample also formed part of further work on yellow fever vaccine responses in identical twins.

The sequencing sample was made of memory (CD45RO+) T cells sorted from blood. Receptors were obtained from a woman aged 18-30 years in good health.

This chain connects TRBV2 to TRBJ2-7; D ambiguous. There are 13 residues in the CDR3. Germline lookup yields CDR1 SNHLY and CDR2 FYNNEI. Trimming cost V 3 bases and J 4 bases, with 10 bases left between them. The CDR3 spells CASSDGRPYEQYV. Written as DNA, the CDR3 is TGTGCCAGCAGTGACGGCAGGCCGTACGAGCAGTACGTC.

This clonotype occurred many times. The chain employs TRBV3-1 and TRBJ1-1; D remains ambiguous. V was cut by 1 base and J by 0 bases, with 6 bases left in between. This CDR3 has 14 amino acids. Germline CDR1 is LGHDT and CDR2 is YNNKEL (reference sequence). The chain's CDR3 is CASSQGSLNTEAFF. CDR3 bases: TGTGCCAGCAGCCAAGGTAGCCTGAACACTGAAGCTTTCTTT.

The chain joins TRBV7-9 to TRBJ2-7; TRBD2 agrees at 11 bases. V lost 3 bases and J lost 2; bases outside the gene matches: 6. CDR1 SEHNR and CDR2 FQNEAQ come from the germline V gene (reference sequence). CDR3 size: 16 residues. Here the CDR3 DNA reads TGTGCCAGCAGCTTCGGACTAGCGGGCGCGACCTACGAGCAGTACTTC. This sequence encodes CASSFGLAGATYEQYF.

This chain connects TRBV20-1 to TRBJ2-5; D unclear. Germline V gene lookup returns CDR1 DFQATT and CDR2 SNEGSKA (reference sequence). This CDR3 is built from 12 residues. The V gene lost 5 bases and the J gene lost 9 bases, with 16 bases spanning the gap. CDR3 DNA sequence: TGCAGTGCTCCGGGCCAGCTTCAGGCCCAGTACTTC. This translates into CSAPGQLQAQYF.